These 22 T cell receptor beta chains were sequenced from one sample in a study of CD8 T cells in ankylosing spondylitis. MiXCR, run by TCRdb on the 5' RACE reads, gives a single entry per CDR3 protein. The sample contains approximately 200,000 distinct CDR3 sequences, roughly 13% of which appear only once. The sequenced sample consisted of blood, either unsorted or a sorted T cell fraction (not recorded which). These receptors originate from a male donor with ankylosing spondylitis or in good health (not recorded which).

The sample holds a few counts of this clonotype. The rearrangement links TRBV4-1 to TRBJ1-1, with D possibly TRBD1 on 6 matching bases. Germline-derived CDR1 and CDR2 are MGHRA and YSYEKL. The V and J ends lost 4 bases and 4 bases respectively, with 16 bases between them. CDR3 size: 15 residues. The CDR3 nucleotides are TGCGCCAGCAGCCTCCGGACAGAGAGCACCACTGAAGCTTTCTTT. Translating it yields CASSLRTESTTEAFF.

The chain combines TRBV6-1 with TRBJ1-1; D uncertain. This CDR3 is 13 amino acids long. V was clipped by 3 bases and J by 3 bases, with 8 bases between them. CDR1 is MNHNS, CDR2 SASEGT, per germline. The DNA for the CDR3 is TGTGCCAGCAGTGATGGGTCAGACACTGAAGCTTTCTTT. It translates to CASSDGSDTEAFF.

The V call is TRBV14, the J call TRBJ2-7; unclear D gene. Trimming removed 4 bases from V and 0 bases from J, with 13 bases in between. CDR1 is SGHDN, CDR2 FVKESK, per germline. CDR3 length: 15 residues. The CDR3 DNA reads TGTGCCAGCAGCCGGGCGACCAGGCCCTCCTACGAGCAGTACTTC. Amino acids: CASSRATRPSYEQYF.

This clonotype appeared a few times. V and J are TRBV6-2 or TRBV6-3 and TRBJ2-1; D is ambiguous. V lost 3 bases, J lost 6 bases, and 12 bases lay in between. CDR1 and CDR2 from the germline V gene are MNHEY and SVGEGT. The CDR3 has 14 amino acids. The CDR3: CASSYSIASNEQFF. The DNA for the CDR3 is TGTGCCAGCAGTTATTCGATAGCTTCCAATGAGCAGTTCTTC.

The rearrangement uses TRBV5-1 and TRBJ1-2; no clear D. CDR3 length: 13 residues. Trimming cost V 0 bases and J 3 bases, with 6 bases left between them. Germline CDR1 and CDR2: SGHRS and YFSETQ. In nucleotides, the CDR3 is TGCGCCAGCAGCTTGGAACAGCACTATGGCTACACCTTC. Translating gives CASSLEQHYGYTF.

This clonotype was detected a few times. This rearrangement joins TRBV27 to TRBJ1-1; D unresolved. Germline assignment: CDR1 MNHEY and CDR2 SMNVEV (reference sequence). The CDR3 length is 15 residues. Deletions cut 5 bases from V and 7 bases from J, with 20 bases between. The CDR3 reads CASSSIDGRWDEAFF. CDR3 nucleotide sequence: TGTGCCAGCAGTAGTATAGATGGTAGATGGGATGAAGCTTTCTTT.

The chain carries TRBV28 and TRBJ1-1; D uncertain. CDR1 and CDR2 from the germline V gene are MDHEN and SYDVKM. Trimming removed 10 bases at V and 0 bases at J, with 12 bases between. The CDR3 sequence is 13 residues long. The CDR3 loop is CATDGWLNTEAFF. The CDR3 DNA reads TGTGCCACCGACGGGTGGTTGAACACTGAAGCTTTCTTT.

The genes are TRBV30 and TRBJ2-7; TRBD2 matches at 7 bases. CDR1 GTSNPN and CDR2 SVGIG come from the germline V gene (reference sequence). This CDR3 has 14 amino acids. Trimming took 1 base from V and 3 from J; bases not matched to a gene: 6. The CDR3 loop is CAWSGGGRYYEQYF. In DNA, the CDR3 is TGTGCCTGGAGTGGGGGAGGGAGGTACTACGAGCAGTACTTC.

This clonotype was seen only a few times. The V and J genes are TRBV4-1 and TRBJ2-6, with TRBD2 matching 8 bases. There are 18 residues in the CDR3. V shed 4 bases and J 0 bases; nucleotides not matched to a gene: 8. Germline assignment: CDR1 MGHRA and CDR2 YSYEKL. The CDR3 sequence is CASSPGGAPLSGANVLTF. The CDR3 DNA is TGCGCCAGCAGCCCGGGGGGGGCTCCACTCTCTGGGGCCAACGTCCTGACTTTC.

This chain joins TRBV7-8 and TRBJ1-1, with D unresolved. The germline V and J ends were trimmed by 8 bases and 4 bases, with 20 bases remaining between them. Germline values: CDR1 SGHVS, CDR2 FQNEAQ. The CDR3 has 15 amino acids. CDR3 nucleotide sequence: TGTGCCAGCCGCCCCGCTGACGGTGTTGTCACTGAAGCTTTCTTT. Protein sequence: CASRPADGVVTEAFF.

The chain carries TRBV11-1 and TRBJ1-5; D is unresolved. Trimming cost V 1 base and J 0 bases, with 19 bases left between them. Germline values: CDR1 SGHAT, CDR2 FQDESV (reference sequence). CDR3 length: 19 residues. CDR3 residues: CASSLGGPAPSYSNQPQHF. CDR3 nucleotide sequence: TGTGCCAGCAGCTTAGGAGGTCCTGCTCCCTCGTATAGCAATCAGCCCCAGCATTTT.

This rearrangement joins TRBV6-1 to TRBJ2-7; TRBD2 matches at 8 bases. V gave up 4 bases and J gave up 0 bases; unmatched junction bases: 8. Looked up from germline, CDR1 is MNHNS and CDR2 is SASEGT. The CDR3 runs 16 residues. This CDR3 is CASSVVGSGTSYEQYF. The CDR3 nucleotides read TGTGCCAGCAGTGTTGTGGGTAGCGGGACCTCCTACGAGCAGTACTTC.

The rearrangement uses TRBV6-6 and TRBJ1-3; D might be TRBD1 (5 bases). The CDR3 covers 13 residues. V was pared by 5 bases and J by 6 bases, with 11 bases between. Germline CDR1 and CDR2: MNHNY and SVGAGI (reference sequence). The CDR3 sequence: CASSPGSQNTIYF. The CDR3 nucleotides are TGTGCCAGCAGTCCAGGGTCCCAAAACACCATATATTTT.

Turning to this clonotype: The junction departs from the called germline gene at one end, perhaps through a read error. The chain has TRBV20-1 and TRBJ2-5, with TRBD2 matching 12 bases. Germline loops: CDR1 DFQATT, CDR2 SNEGSKA (reference sequence). The length of the CDR3 is 17 residues. CDR3 residues: CSARDSGTSGWGETQNF. CDR3 DNA: TGCAGTGCTAGAGATTCAGGGACTAGCGGGTGGGGAGAGACCCAGAACTTC.

The CDR3: CASSQLMQEPQGGTQYF. The CDR3 DNA is TGTGCCAGCAGCCAACTGATGCAGGAACCGCAAGGAGGGACCCAGTACTTC. The chain recombines TRBV3-1 with TRBJ2-5, with a weak D call TRBD2 (5 bases). This CDR3 has 17 residues. Between the trimmed V and J ends, which lost 2 bases and 7 bases, there was a span of 23 bases. CDR1 is LGHDT, CDR2 YNNKEL, per germline (reference sequence).

The chain employs TRBV14 and TRBJ2-7; D ambiguous. The V and J ends lost 1 base and 2 bases respectively, with 12 bases between them. CDR1 SGHDN and CDR2 FVKESK come from the germline V gene. The CDR3 length is 15 residues. Here the CDR3 reads CASSQGQGAPYEQYF. The DNA of the CDR3 is TGTGCCAGCAGCCAAGGTCAAGGCGCCCCCTACGAGCAGTACTTC.

The chain uses TRBV29-1 and TRBJ2-5, with D perhaps being TRBD1 or TRBD2 (5 bases each). The CDR3 sequence is 15 residues long. Germline-derived CDR1 and CDR2 are SQVTM and ANQGSEA. V gave up 0 bases and J gave up 4 bases, with 15 bases separating them. The CDR3: CSVEDRNGAGETQYF. For the CDR3, the DNA is TGCAGCGTTGAAGATCGAAATGGGGCGGGAGAGACCCAGTACTTC. Based on the CDR3 plus reference TRBV29-1 and TRBJ2-5, the full variable domain is SAVISQKPSRDICQRGTSLTIQCQVDSQVTMMFWYRQQPGQSLTLIATANQGSEATYESGFVIDKFPISRPNLTFSTLTVSNMSPEDSSIYLCSVEDRNGAGETQYFGPGTRLLVL.

In its sample, this clonotype was seen a few times. V usage is TRBV5-1 and J usage is TRBJ1-2; possible D gene TRBD1, 5 bases. Between the trimmed V and J ends, which lost 4 bases and 7 bases, there was a span of 17 bases. The CDR3 sequence is 14 residues long. CDR1 is SGHRS, CDR2 YFSETQ, per germline. CDR3 sequence: CASSLEGGASGYTF. The CDR3 bases are TGCGCCAGCAGCCTGGAAGGAGGGGCCTCTGGCTACACCTTC.

The V gene is TRBV7-9, the J gene TRBJ1-1, with unresolved D. Germline CDR1 is SEHNR and CDR2 is FQNEAQ (reference sequence). Trimming stripped 2 bases from V and 5 bases from J, with 12 bases between. CDR3 length: 14 amino acids. In DNA, the CDR3 is TGTGCCAGCAGCTTACCGGCGCTGGGAACTGAAGCTTTCTTT. Encoded protein: CASSLPALGTEAFF.

This clonotype was seen only a few times. The chain links TRBV29-1 to TRBJ2-7, with 7 positions matching TRBD2. Germline V lookup: CDR1 SQVTM, CDR2 ANQGSEA. With 6 bases clipped from V and 0 bases from J, the junction kept 5 bases outside the gene matches. This CDR3 spans 13 amino acids. The CDR3 sequence: CSVHRGDSYEQYF. The CDR3 nucleotides read TGCAGCGTCCACCGGGGGGACTCCTACGAGCAGTACTTC.

This rearrangement joins TRBV7-9 to TRBJ2-7; D perhaps matches TRBD2 (5 bases). Germline CDR1 is SEHNR and CDR2 is FQNEAQ (reference sequence). The CDR3 totals 13 residues. Deletions cut 4 bases from V and 6 bases from J, with 13 bases between. CDR3 amino acids: CASSSGGRGEQYF. Here the CDR3 DNA reads TGTGCCAGCAGCTCCGGCGGACGGGGCGAGCAGTACTTC. The whole variable domain, remainder taken from reference TRBV7-9 and TRBJ2-7, is DTGVSQNPRHKITKRGQNVTFRCDPISEHNRLYWYRQTLGQGPEFLTYFQNEAQLEKSRLLSDRFSAERPKGSFSTLEIQRTEQGDSAMYLCASSSGGRGEQYFGPGTRLTVT.

V is TRBV20-1 and J is TRBJ2-1, with D perhaps assigned TRBD1 or TRBD2 (5 bases each). Trimming removed 6 bases from V and 4 bases from J, with 13 bases in between. Germline V gene sequence: CDR1 DFQATT, CDR2 SNEGSKA (reference sequence). The CDR3 is made up of 13 amino acids. The chain's CDR3 is CSARPGLYNEQFF. CDR3 in DNA: TGCAGTGCCCGCCCGGGGCTTTACAATGAGCAGTTCTTC.